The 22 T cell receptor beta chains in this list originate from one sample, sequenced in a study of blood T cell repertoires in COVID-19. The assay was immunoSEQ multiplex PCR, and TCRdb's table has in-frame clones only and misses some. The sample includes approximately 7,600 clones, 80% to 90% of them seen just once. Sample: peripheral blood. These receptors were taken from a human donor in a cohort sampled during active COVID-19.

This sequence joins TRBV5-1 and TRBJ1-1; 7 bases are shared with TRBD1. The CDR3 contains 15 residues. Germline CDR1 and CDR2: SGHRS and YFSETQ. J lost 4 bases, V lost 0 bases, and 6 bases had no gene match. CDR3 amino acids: CASSLGTGGGTEAFF. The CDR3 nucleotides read TGCGCCAGCAGCTTGGGGACAGGAGGAGGCACTGAAGCTTTCTTT.

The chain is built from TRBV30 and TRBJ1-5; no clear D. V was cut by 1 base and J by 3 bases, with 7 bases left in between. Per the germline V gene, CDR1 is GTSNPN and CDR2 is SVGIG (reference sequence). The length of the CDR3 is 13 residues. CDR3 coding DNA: TGTGCCTGGAGTGATGTAGACAATCAGCCCCAGCATTTT. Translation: CAWSDVDNQPQHF.

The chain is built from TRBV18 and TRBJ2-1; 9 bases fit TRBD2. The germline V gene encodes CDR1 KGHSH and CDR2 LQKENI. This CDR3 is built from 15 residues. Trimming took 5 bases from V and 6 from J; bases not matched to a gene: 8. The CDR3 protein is CASSISSGNLNEQFF. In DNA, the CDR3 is TGTGCCAGCTCAATCTCTAGCGGGAATCTCAATGAGCAGTTCTTC.

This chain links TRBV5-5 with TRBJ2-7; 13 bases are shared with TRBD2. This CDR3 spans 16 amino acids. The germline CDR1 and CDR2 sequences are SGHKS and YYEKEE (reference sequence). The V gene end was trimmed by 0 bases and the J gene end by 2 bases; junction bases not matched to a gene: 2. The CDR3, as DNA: TGTGCCAGCAGCTTGGTACTAGCGGGAGGGCCCTACGAGCAGTACTTC. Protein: CASSLVLAGGPYEQYF.

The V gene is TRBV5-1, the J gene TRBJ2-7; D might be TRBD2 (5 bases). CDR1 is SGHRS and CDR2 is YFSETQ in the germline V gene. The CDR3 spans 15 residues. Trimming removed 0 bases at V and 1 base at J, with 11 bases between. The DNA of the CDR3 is TGCGCCAGCAGCTTGGTACCCGGGGTTTCCTACGAGCAGTACTTC. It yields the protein CASSLVPGVSYEQYF.

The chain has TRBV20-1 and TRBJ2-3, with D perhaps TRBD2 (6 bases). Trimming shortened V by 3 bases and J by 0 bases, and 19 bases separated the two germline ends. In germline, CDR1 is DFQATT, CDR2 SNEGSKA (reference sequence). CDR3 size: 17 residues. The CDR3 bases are TGCAGTGCTAGTAATACGGGATGGCGGGATAGCACAGATACGCAGTATTTT. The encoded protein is CSASNTGWRDSTDTQYF.

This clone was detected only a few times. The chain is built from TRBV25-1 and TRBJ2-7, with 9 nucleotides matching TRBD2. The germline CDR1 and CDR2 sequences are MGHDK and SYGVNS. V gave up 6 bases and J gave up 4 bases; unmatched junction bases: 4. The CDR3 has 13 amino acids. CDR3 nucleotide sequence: TGTGCCAGCAGAGGTAGCGGGAGTTACGAGCAGTACTTC. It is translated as CASRGSGSYEQYF.

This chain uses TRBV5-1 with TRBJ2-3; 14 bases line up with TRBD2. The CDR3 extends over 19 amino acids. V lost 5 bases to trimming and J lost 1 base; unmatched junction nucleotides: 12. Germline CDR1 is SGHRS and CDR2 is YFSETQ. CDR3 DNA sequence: TGCGCCAGCAGGGCCGGGACTAGCGGGAGCCAATTCCGCACAGATACGCAGTATTTT. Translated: CASRAGTSGSQFRTDTQYF.

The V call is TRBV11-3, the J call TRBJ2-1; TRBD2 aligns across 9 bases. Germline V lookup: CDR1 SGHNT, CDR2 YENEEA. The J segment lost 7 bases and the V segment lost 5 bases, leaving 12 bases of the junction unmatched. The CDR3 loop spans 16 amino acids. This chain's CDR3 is CASSAPGTSRLNEQFF. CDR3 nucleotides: TGTGCCAGCAGCGCCCCCGGGACTAGCCGTTTAAATGAGCAGTTCTTC.

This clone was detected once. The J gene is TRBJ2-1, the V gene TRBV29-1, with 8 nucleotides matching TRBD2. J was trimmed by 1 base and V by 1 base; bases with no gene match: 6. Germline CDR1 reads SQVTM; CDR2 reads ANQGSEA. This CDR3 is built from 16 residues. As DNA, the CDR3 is TGCAGCGTTGAAGGGATAAGCGGGAGTTCCTACAATGAGCAGTTCTTC. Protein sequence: CSVEGISGSSYNEQFF.

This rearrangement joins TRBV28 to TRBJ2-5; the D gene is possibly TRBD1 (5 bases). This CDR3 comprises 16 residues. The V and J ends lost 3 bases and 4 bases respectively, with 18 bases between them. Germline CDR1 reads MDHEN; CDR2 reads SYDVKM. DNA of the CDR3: TGTGCCAGCAGTTTTGTAATCGGACACCGTATAGAGACCCAGTACTTC. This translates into CASSFVIGHRIETQYF.

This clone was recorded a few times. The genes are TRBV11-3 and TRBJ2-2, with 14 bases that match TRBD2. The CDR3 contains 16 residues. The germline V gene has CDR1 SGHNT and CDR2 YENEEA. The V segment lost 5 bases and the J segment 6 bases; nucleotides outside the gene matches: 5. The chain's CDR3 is CASSPTSGRAPGELFF. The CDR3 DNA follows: TGTGCCAGCAGCCCGACTAGCGGGAGGGCCCCCGGGGAGCTGTTTTTT.

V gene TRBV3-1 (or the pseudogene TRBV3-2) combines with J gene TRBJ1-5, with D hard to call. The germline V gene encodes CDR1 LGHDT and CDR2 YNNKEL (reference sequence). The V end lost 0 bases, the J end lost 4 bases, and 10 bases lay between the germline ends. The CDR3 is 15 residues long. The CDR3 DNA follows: TGTGCCAGCAGCCAAGATTTGCGGGAAAATCAGCCCCAGCATTTT. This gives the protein CASSQDLRENQPQHF.

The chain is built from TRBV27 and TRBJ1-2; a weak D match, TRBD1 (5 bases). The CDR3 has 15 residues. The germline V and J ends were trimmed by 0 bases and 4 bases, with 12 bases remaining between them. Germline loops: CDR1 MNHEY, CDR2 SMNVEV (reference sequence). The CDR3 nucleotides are TGTGCCAGCAGTTTATCTGCAGGGCTTATCTATGGCTACACCTTC. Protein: CASSLSAGLIYGYTF.

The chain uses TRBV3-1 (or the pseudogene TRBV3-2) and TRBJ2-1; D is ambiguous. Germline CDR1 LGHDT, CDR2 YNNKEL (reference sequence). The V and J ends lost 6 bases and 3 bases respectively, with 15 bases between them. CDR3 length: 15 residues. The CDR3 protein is CASSPDTTLYNEQFF. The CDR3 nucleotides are TGTGCCAGCAGTCCCGATACTACCCTCTACAATGAGCAGTTCTTC.

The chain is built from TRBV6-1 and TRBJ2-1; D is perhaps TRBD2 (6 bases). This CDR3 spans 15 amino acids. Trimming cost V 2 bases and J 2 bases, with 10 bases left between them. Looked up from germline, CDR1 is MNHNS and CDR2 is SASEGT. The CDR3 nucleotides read TGTGCCAGCAGTGAAATGGCGGGGACCTACAATGAGCAGTTCTTC. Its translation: CASSEMAGTYNEQFF.

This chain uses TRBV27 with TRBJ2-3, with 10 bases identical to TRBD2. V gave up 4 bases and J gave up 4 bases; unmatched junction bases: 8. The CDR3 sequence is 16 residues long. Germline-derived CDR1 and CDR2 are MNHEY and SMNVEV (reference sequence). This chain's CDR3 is CASSSRGAGGPDTQYF. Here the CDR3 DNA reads TGTGCCAGCAGTTCCCGGGGAGCGGGAGGGCCAGATACGCAGTATTTT.

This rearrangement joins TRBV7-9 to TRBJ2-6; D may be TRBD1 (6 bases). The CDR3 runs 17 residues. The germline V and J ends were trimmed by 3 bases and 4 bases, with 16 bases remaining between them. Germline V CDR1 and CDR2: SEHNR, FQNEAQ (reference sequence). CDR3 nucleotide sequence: TGTGCCAGCAGCTTCAGCGACAGGACCCCCGGGGCCAACGTCCTGACTTTC. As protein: CASSFSDRTPGANVLTF.

The DNA of the CDR3 is TGTGCCAGCAGGGAGGGACCTGGAAACACCATATATTTT. Amino acid sequence: CASREGPGNTIYF. V usage is TRBV6-5 and J usage is TRBJ1-3; tentatively, D is TRBD1 (5 bases). Trimming shortened V by 6 bases and J by 2 bases, and 8 bases separated the two germline ends. The germline CDR1 and CDR2 sequences are MNHEY and SVGAGI. The CDR3 length is 13 residues.

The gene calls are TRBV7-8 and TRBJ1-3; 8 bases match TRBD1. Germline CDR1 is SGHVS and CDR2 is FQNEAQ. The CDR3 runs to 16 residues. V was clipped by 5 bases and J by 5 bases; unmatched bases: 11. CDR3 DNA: TGTGCCAGCAGCCCCGGACAGGGAGGACGAAGAAACACCATATATTTT. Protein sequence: CASSPGQGGRRNTIYF.

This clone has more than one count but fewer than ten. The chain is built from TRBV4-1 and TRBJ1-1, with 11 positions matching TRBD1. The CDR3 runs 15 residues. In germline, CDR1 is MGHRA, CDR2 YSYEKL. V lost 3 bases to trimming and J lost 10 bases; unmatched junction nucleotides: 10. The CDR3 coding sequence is TGCGCCAGCAGCCAGGAACCGGGACAGGGGGTCGGAGCTTTCTTT. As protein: CASSQEPGQGVGAFF.

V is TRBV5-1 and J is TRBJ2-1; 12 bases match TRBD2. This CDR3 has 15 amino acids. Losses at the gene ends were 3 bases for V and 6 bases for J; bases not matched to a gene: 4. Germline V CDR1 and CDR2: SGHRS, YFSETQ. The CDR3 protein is CASSWTSGTGNEQFF. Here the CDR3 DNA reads TGCGCCAGCAGCTGGACTAGCGGGACTGGCAATGAGCAGTTCTTC.